The 8 T cell receptor beta chains below come from one sample, sequenced in a study of T cells in Graves' hyperthyroidism and ophthalmopathy. RNA transcripts yielded amplified TCR beta CDR3 regions. HTBI primers were the set used in a first-round RT-PCR of the TCR CDR3. TCRdb re-called the multiplex PCR reads with MiXCR, one entry per CDR3 protein. Among under 250,000 distinct CDR3 sequences listed, over 15% were seen once. The sample consisted of blood. Receptors were obtained from a middle-aged man with Graves' hyperthyroidism.

This clonotype was found many times. The chain combines TRBV20-1 with TRBJ2-5; 12 bases align to TRBD2. J gave up 5 bases and V 3 bases, and 10 bases lay outside the gene matches. The CDR3 is 16 residues long. In germline, CDR1 is DFQATT, CDR2 SNEGSKA (reference sequence). The CDR3 is CSASSASGRAGETQYF. The CDR3 DNA follows: TGCAGTGCTAGTTCTGCTAGCGGGAGGGCGGGGGAGACCCAGTACTTC.

The rearrangement joins TRBV2 to TRBJ1-2, with 8 bases identical to TRBD1. The germline V gene encodes CDR1 SNHLY and CDR2 FYNNEI. The CDR3 contains 11 residues. J gave up 7 bases and V 11 bases, and 6 bases lay outside the gene matches. CDR3 DNA sequence: TGTGCCGGATGGACAGGGTCTGGCTACACCTTC. Translating gives CAGWTGSGYTF.

The chain is built from TRBV15 and TRBJ1-1, with 9 bases fitting TRBD1. Germline loops: CDR1 LNHNV, CDR2 YYDKDF (reference sequence). V shed 3 bases, J shed 0 bases, and the junction held 5 bases outside the gene matches. The length of the CDR3 is 16 residues. Here the CDR3 reads CATSRYRDRVNTEAFF. Here the CDR3 DNA reads TGTGCCACCAGCAGGTACCGGGACAGGGTGAACACTGAAGCTTTCTTT.

V gene TRBV20-1 combines with J gene TRBJ1-2; tentative D call: TRBD1 (5 bases). Germline V CDR1 and CDR2: DFQATT, SNEGSKA (reference sequence). This CDR3 is built from 12 residues. Trimming stripped 7 bases from V and 7 bases from J, with 16 bases between. The CDR3 DNA reads TGCAGTGATGGGCCACAGGAGTCTGGCTACACCTTC. This encodes CSDGPQESGYTF.

In its sample, this clonotype was seen many times. The chain links TRBV4-1 to TRBJ1-1, with TRBD1 matching over 11 bases. Looked up from germline, CDR1 is MGHRA and CDR2 is YSYEKL. The ends lost 1 base at V and 5 bases at J; junction bases unmatched: 6. The CDR3 loop spans 16 amino acids. In DNA, the CDR3 is TGCGCCAGCAGCCAAGGGACAGGGGGCAAGGTGACTGAAGCTTTCTTT. Translating it yields CASSQGTGGKVTEAFF.

The sample holds many counts of this clonotype. The chain employs TRBV4-1 and TRBJ2-5; no clear D. The CDR3 loop spans 12 amino acids. Germline-derived CDR1 and CDR2 are MGHRA and YSYEKL. The V and J ends lost 5 bases and 5 bases respectively, with 9 bases between them. As DNA, the CDR3 is TGCGCCAGCAGCTACACTGGGGAGACCCAGTACTTC. Its protein is CASSYTGETQYF.

This clonotype was recorded at least ten times. The rearrangement joins TRBV2 to TRBJ2-7, with D uncertain. This CDR3 spans 14 amino acids. Per the germline V gene, CDR1 is SNHLY and CDR2 is FYNNEI. V shed 7 bases and J shed 5 bases, with 18 bases lying between them. The CDR3 sequence is CASTLTGLRDEQYF. The DNA for the CDR3 is TGTGCCAGCACCCTGACGGGCTTACGGGACGAGCAGTACTTC.

In its sample, this clonotype was seen a few times. This rearrangement joins TRBV5-1 to TRBJ2-1, with 14 bases aligning to TRBD2. CDR1 and CDR2 (germline): SGHRS, YFSETQ. V lost 0 bases to trimming and J lost 10 bases; unmatched junction nucleotides: 6. The CDR3 extends over 16 amino acids. The CDR3 nucleotides are TGCGCCAGCAGCTTGGACGGGACTAGCGGGAGTCACGAGCAGTTCTTC. It codes for CASSLDGTSGSHEQFF.